Listed here are 31 T cell receptor beta chains from one sample, sequenced in a study of blood T cell repertoires in COVID-19. The data were produced by immunoSEQ multiplex PCR, yet TCRdb's version contains in-frame clones alone and is incomplete. The data hold about 190,000 clones, with 65% to 80% observed a single time. Material for sequencing was peripheral blood. The receptor set was obtained from a middle-aged man who had recovered from COVID-19.

V is TRBV19 and J is TRBJ1-1; D is perhaps TRBD1 (5 bases). Germline lookup yields CDR1 LNHDA and CDR2 SQIVND (reference sequence). Trimming shortened V by 5 bases and J by 0 bases, and 13 bases separated the two germline ends. The CDR3 covers 15 residues. CDR3 sequence (DNA): TGTGCCAGTAGTTTCTTGCAAGGGGTGAACACTGAAGCTTTCTTT. It yields the protein CASSFLQGVNTEAFF.

There are a few counts of this clone. The gene calls are TRBV29-1 and TRBJ2-7; 8 nucleotides agree with TRBD1. Trimming removed 3 bases from V and 4 bases from J; junction bases left unmatched: 2. Germline V gives CDR1 SQVTM, CDR2 ANQGSEA. This CDR3 has 12 residues. DNA of the CDR3: TGCAGCGTTGAGCAGGGGGCTTACGAGCAGTACTTC. Translated: CSVEQGAYEQYF.

This clone was detected only once. J is TRBJ2-1 and V is TRBV6-5, with D perhaps matching TRBD2 (5 bases). In germline, CDR1 is MNHEY, CDR2 SVGAGI. V was clipped by 2 bases and J by 5 bases, with 16 bases between them. This CDR3 contains 16 residues. The CDR3 coding sequence is TGTGCCAGCAGTTACCGTGAAGAGGGTATCCACAATGAGCAGTTCTTC. Amino acids: CASSYREEGIHNEQFF.

The V call is TRBV7-8, the J call TRBJ1-3, with TRBD1 matching 9 bases. This CDR3 spans 20 amino acids. The J segment lost 4 bases and the V segment lost 1 base, leaving 17 bases of the junction unmatched. Germline V CDR1 and CDR2: SGHVS, FQNEAQ. CDR3 in DNA: TGTGCCAGCAGCTTAGGATTCTTGCGGGGACAGGGATATTCCGGAAACACCATATATTTT. Translating gives CASSLGFLRGQGYSGNTIYF.

This clone was counted a few times. The chain is built from TRBV5-8 and TRBJ1-1; D is unresolved. CDR3 size: 11 residues. V lost 2 bases, J lost 11 bases, and 10 bases lay in between. The germline V gene has CDR1 SGHTS and CDR2 YDEGEE. The CDR3 nucleotides are TGTGCCAGCAGCTTCTCCGGCGGGGCTTTCTTT. Translation gives CASSFSGGAFF.

In DNA, the CDR3 is TGTGCCAGCAGCAGACTTGGACAGGGCCACTGGTTCTTC. This translates into CASSRLGQGHWFF. The V and J genes are TRBV5-6 and TRBJ2-1, with 8 bases matching TRBD1. This CDR3 is 13 amino acids long. V lost 4 bases, J lost 15 bases, and 12 bases stayed unmatched. Germline lookup yields CDR1 SGHDT and CDR2 YYEEEE.

In its sample, this clone was seen once. This sequence joins TRBV19 and TRBJ1-4, with no clear D. This CDR3 is built from 15 residues. V lost 3 bases and J 0 bases, leaving 8 bases between the germline ends. CDR1 is LNHDA and CDR2 is SQIVND in the germline V gene (reference sequence). The CDR3 protein is CASSIGRATNEKLFF. DNA of the CDR3: TGTGCCAGTAGTATTGGGAGAGCAACTAATGAAAAACTGTTTTTT. Full variable domain (remainder filled in from reference TRBV19 and TRBJ1-4): DGGITQSPKYLFRKEGQNVTLSCEQNLNHDAMYWYRQDPGQGLRLIYYSQIVNDFQKGDIAEGYSVSREKKESFPLTVTSAQKNPTAFYLCASSIGRATNEKLFFGSGTQLSVL.

J is TRBJ1-1 and V is TRBV28; TRBD1 aligns across 8 bases. CDR3 length: 13 amino acids. In germline, CDR1 is MDHEN, CDR2 SYDVKM. V shed 9 bases and J 7 bases; nucleotides not matched to a gene: 10. CDR3 amino acids: CASLTGDIGEAFF. The CDR3 coding sequence is TGTGCCAGTCTGACAGGGGATATTGGTGAAGCTTTCTTT.

A remark on this clone: This CDR3 fails to terminate in the conserved phenylalanine or tryptophan, so it likely reflects a read error. The limits of the CDR3 on the DNA are not certain, so only TCRdb's listed CDR3 is given. V gene TRBV6-1 combines with J gene TRBJ1-2. From germline, CDR1 is MNHNS and CDR2 SASEGT. The length of the CDR3 is 14 amino acids, counting both ends. This chain's CDR3 is CASSEGPGRDSSFL.

This chain links TRBV6-5 with TRBJ2-1, with TRBD2 matching 9 bases. The CDR3 extends over 14 amino acids. From germline, CDR1 is MNHEY and CDR2 SVGAGI. Trimming at V came to 6 bases and at J to 8 bases, leaving 8 bases not matched to a gene. The CDR3 reads CASRFISGSDEQFF. The CDR3 DNA reads TGTGCCAGCAGATTTATTAGCGGGAGTGATGAGCAGTTCTTC.

The sample holds one count of this clone. The gene calls are TRBV30 and TRBJ1-6, with a possible D match to TRBD1 (5 bases). This CDR3 is 14 amino acids long. The V gene's germline CDR1 is GTSNPN and CDR2 SVGIG (reference sequence). V lost 0 bases, J lost 8 bases, and 11 bases lay in between. CDR3 amino acids: CAWSVGVSDSPLHF. The DNA of the CDR3 is TGTGCCTGGAGTGTAGGGGTTTCTGATTCACCCCTCCACTTT. Based on the CDR3 plus reference TRBV30 and TRBJ1-6, the full variable domain is SQTIHQWPATLVQPVGSPLSLECTVEGTSNPNLYWYRQAAGRGLQLLFYSVGIGQISSEVPQNLSASRPQDRQFILSSKKLLLSDSGFYLCAWSVGVSDSPLHFGNGTRLTVT.

The chain combines TRBV18 with TRBJ2-3, with TRBD2 matching over 8 bases. The germline V gene encodes CDR1 KGHSH and CDR2 LQKENI. With 8 bases clipped from V and 4 bases from J, the junction kept 11 bases outside the gene matches. This CDR3 contains 15 residues. The CDR3, as DNA: TGTGCCAGCGCTAGGGGACTAGATTTTGCAGATACGCAGTATTTT. Translation: CASARGLDFADTQYF.

The chain employs TRBV4-3 and TRBJ2-4; D is unclear. Germline V gene lookup returns CDR1 LGHNA and CDR2 YSLEER. Trimming cost V 1 base and J 5 bases, with 12 bases left between them. CDR3 length: 15 amino acids. In DNA form, the CDR3 reads TGCGCCAGCAGCCAAGTGTTTGACACCCAAAACATTCAGTACTTC. Its protein is CASSQVFDTQNIQYF.

The chain uses TRBV6-4 and TRBJ2-1; D remains ambiguous. Per the germline V gene, CDR1 is MRHNA and CDR2 is SNTAGT. The ends were cut back, 4 bases at V and 5 bases at J, with 12 bases in the middle. CDR3 length: 14 residues. As DNA, the CDR3 is TGTGCCAGCAGTGTTGGCGGTTCTAACAATGAGCAGTTCTTC. Protein sequence: CASSVGGSNNEQFF.

The chain joins TRBV20-1 to TRBJ2-7; TRBD1 aligns across 10 bases. The germline CDR1 and CDR2 sequences are DFQATT and SNEGSKA (reference sequence). The CDR3 totals 13 residues. V lost 3 bases, J lost 5 bases, and 4 bases stayed unmatched. This CDR3 is CSASDRGLDEQYF. The CDR3 coding sequence is TGCAGTGCTAGTGACAGGGGGCTCGACGAGCAGTACTTC.

The CDR3 nucleotides read TGTGCCAGCAGCCTGACTAGCGAGAAAAATGAGCAGTTCTTC. The encoded protein is CASSLTSEKNEQFF. V usage is TRBV6-2 or TRBV6-3 and J usage is TRBJ2-1, with 8 bases lining up with TRBD2. The CDR3 contains 14 residues. CDR1 is MNHEY and CDR2 is SVGEGT in the germline V gene. Unmatched junction bases numbered 8, after V lost 6 bases and J lost 7 bases.

J is TRBJ1-2 and V is TRBV27; D is uncertain. The CDR3 extends over 14 amino acids. The germline CDR1 and CDR2 sequences are MNHEY and SMNVEV (reference sequence). V lost 6 bases, J lost 0 bases, and 11 bases lay in between. Here the CDR3 reads CASRMGGANYGYTF. The CDR3 nucleotides read TGTGCCAGCAGAATGGGCGGGGCTAACTATGGCTACACCTTC.

This clone has a handful of counts. The chain uses TRBV10-3 and TRBJ2-7, with 11 bases that match TRBD2. V shed 4 bases, J shed 4 bases, and the junction held 6 bases outside the gene matches. Germline CDR1 ENHRY, CDR2 SYGVKD. The CDR3 is 15 residues long. The DNA for the CDR3 is TGTGCCATCAGTGCTACCGGGACTAGCGGATACGAGCAGTACTTC. Translating gives CAISATGTSGYEQYF.

This rearrangement joins TRBV13 to TRBJ1-1, with TRBD1 identical over 12 bases. The CDR3 sequence is 17 residues long. Germline CDR1 is PRHDT and CDR2 is FYEKMQ (reference sequence). V dropped 3 bases and J dropped 0; count of bases not matched to a gene: 5. In nucleotides, the CDR3 is TGTGCCAGCAGCTTTGGGACAGGGGGCCCCGTGAACACTGAAGCTTTCTTT. This gives the protein CASSFGTGGPVNTEAFF.

CDR3 coding DNA: TGTGCCAGCACTCCCAGAGGGCTCTACGAGCAGTACTTC. It encodes CASTPRGLYEQYF. The chain uses TRBV25-1 and TRBJ2-7; D is perhaps TRBD2 (5 bases). The ends were cut back, 7 bases at V and 3 bases at J, with 13 bases in the middle. This CDR3 is 13 amino acids long. Germline CDR1 and CDR2: MGHDK and SYGVNS.

The chain joins TRBV5-1 to TRBJ1-1; 7 nucleotides align to TRBD1. CDR1 SGHRS and CDR2 YFSETQ come from the germline V gene. CDR3 length: 13 amino acids. V was clipped by 7 bases and J by 0 bases; unmatched bases: 3. The CDR3 sequence is CASRQGVNTEAFF. DNA of the CDR3: TGCGCCAGCCGGCAGGGGGTGAACACTGAAGCTTTCTTT.

V is TRBV7-9 and J is TRBJ2-7, with 7 bases aligning to TRBD2. Per germline, CDR1 SEHNR and CDR2 FQNEAQ (reference sequence). The V gene end was trimmed by 5 bases and the J gene end by 3 bases; junction bases not matched to a gene: 10. The CDR3 has 15 amino acids. DNA of the CDR3: TGTGCCAGCAGCCCTAGTCAAGGACTAGTCTACGAGCAGTACTTC. It yields the protein CASSPSQGLVYEQYF. The entire variable domain, with the rest obtained from reference TRBV7-9 and TRBJ2-7, is as follows: DTGVSQNPRHKITKRGQNVTFRCDPISEHNRLYWYRQTLGQGPEFLTYFQNEAQLEKSRLLSDRFSAERPKGSFSTLEIQRTEQGDSAMYLCASSPSQGLVYEQYFGPGTRLTVT.

This chain joins TRBV4-1 and TRBJ2-7; 9 bases agree with TRBD2. This CDR3 has 19 amino acids. The germline V gene encodes CDR1 MGHRA and CDR2 YSYEKL. The junction had 14 bases not matched to a gene; V was cut back by 2 bases and J by 0 bases. In DNA, the CDR3 is TGCGCCAGCAGCCAAAAAGCCCTAGCGGGAAAACGAAACTCCTACGAGCAGTACTTC. It translates to CASSQKALAGKRNSYEQYF.

This clone was found many times. The CDR3 coding sequence is TGTGCCAGCAAAATGACAGGGGTGGGTGCTGAAGCTTTCTTT. Protein sequence: CASKMTGVGAEAFF. The rearrangement uses TRBV5-6 and TRBJ1-1; 8 bases map to TRBD1. J lost 6 bases, V lost 6 bases, and 10 bases had no gene match. CDR3 length equals 14 residues. Germline V CDR1 and CDR2: SGHDT, YYEEEE.

The CDR3 coding sequence is TGTGCCAGCAGATCGAGGGGGCATACCGGGGAGCTGTTTTTT. Translating it yields CASRSRGHTGELFF. V usage is TRBV6-4 and J usage is TRBJ2-2, with 7 bases that match TRBD1. V lost 6 bases to trimming and J lost 5 bases; unmatched junction nucleotides: 6. The CDR3 runs 14 residues. Per the germline V gene, CDR1 is MRHNA and CDR2 is SNTAGT.

The V gene is TRBV30, the J gene TRBJ2-3; TRBD2 agrees at 7 bases. CDR3 length: 15 amino acids. Germline-derived CDR1 and CDR2 are GTSNPN and SVGIG (reference sequence). V shed 2 bases and J 4 bases; nucleotides not matched to a gene: 9. The CDR3 loop is CAWSKGLQDSDTQYF. CDR3 DNA sequence: TGTGCCTGGAGTAAGGGACTACAAGACTCAGATACGCAGTATTTT. The full variable domain, rest sourced from reference TRBV30 and TRBJ2-3, is SQTIHQWPATLVQPVGSPLSLECTVEGTSNPNLYWYRQAAGRGLQLLFYSVGIGQISSEVPQNLSASRPQDRQFILSSKKLLLSDSGFYLCAWSKGLQDSDTQYFGPGTRLTVL.

The J gene is TRBJ2-5, the V gene TRBV5-8; possibly TRBD2 for D (5 bases). This CDR3 is built from 14 residues. Germline CDR1 reads SGHTS; CDR2 reads YDEGEE. The germline V and J ends were trimmed by 2 bases and 3 bases, with 11 bases remaining between them. The CDR3 here is CASSFSLAEETQYF. In nucleotides, the CDR3 is TGTGCCAGCAGCTTTTCGCTAGCAGAAGAGACCCAGTACTTC.

The chain links TRBV12-3 or TRBV12-4 to TRBJ1-1; D possibly corresponds to TRBD1 (6 bases). V gave up 2 bases and J gave up 3 bases, with 7 bases separating them. The CDR3 covers 13 residues. CDR3 in DNA: TGTGCCAGCAGTTTATCAGGGGACACTGAAGCTTTCTTT. Its translation: CASSLSGDTEAFF.

J is TRBJ2-7 and V is TRBV7-9; 11 positions match TRBD2. The CDR3 loop spans 18 amino acids. V was clipped by 1 base and J by 2 bases; unmatched bases: 10. Germline CDR1 SEHNR, CDR2 FQNEAQ (reference sequence). This CDR3 is CASSLGLAGSTIAYEQYF. The CDR3 DNA reads TGTGCCAGCAGCTTAGGACTAGCGGGATCTACGATAGCCTACGAGCAGTACTTC.

This CDR3 is CASFQTSGVARDTQYF. The CDR3 nucleotides are TGCGCCAGCTTTCAGACTAGCGGGGTTGCCCGAGATACGCAGTATTTT. The V and J genes are TRBV5-1 and TRBJ2-3, with 11 bases fitting TRBD2. CDR1 and CDR2 (germline): SGHRS, YFSETQ. CDR3 length: 16 amino acids. J lost 5 bases, V lost 7 bases, and 12 bases had no gene match.

The chain uses TRBV24-1 and TRBJ2-1; tentative D call: TRBD2 (5 bases). Germline values: CDR1 KGHDR, CDR2 SFDVKD. V was shortened by 4 bases and J by 6 bases, with 12 bases between the two germline ends. This CDR3 is built from 14 residues. The CDR3 reads CATSDFGLSNEQFF. CDR3 nucleotides: TGTGCCACCAGTGACTTTGGACTCTCCAATGAGCAGTTCTTC.